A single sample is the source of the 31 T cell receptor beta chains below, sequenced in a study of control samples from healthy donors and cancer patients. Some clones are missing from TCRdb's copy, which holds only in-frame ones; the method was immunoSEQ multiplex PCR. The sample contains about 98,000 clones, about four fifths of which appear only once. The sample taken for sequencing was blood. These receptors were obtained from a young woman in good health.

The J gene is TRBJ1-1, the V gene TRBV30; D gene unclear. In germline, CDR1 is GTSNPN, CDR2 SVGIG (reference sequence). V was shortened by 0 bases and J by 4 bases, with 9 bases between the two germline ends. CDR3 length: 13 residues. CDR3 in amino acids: CAWSVGRATEAFF. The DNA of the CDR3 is TGTGCCTGGAGTGTAGGCCGGGCCACTGAAGCTTTCTTT.

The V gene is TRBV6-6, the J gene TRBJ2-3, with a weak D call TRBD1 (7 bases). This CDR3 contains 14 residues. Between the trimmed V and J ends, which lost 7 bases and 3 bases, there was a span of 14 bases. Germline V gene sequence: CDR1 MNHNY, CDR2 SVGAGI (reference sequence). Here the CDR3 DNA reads TGTGCCAGCAAGCGGAGGGACAGAACAGATACGCAGTATTTT. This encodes CASKRRDRTDTQYF.

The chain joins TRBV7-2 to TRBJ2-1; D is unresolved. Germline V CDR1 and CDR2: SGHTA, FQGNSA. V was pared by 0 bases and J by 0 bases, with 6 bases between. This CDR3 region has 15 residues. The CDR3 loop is CASSLAPGSYNEQFF. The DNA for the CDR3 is TGTGCCAGCAGCTTAGCGCCTGGCTCCTACAATGAGCAGTTCTTC.

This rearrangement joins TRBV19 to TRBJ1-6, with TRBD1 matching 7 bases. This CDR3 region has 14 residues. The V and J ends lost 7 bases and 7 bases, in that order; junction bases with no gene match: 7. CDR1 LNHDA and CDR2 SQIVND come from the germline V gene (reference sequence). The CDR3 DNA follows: TGTGCCAGTACCCCGGGACAGCAAAATTCACCCCTCCACTTT. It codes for CASTPGQQNSPLHF. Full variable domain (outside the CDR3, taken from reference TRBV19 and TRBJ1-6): DGGITQSPKYLFRKEGQNVTLSCEQNLNHDAMYWYRQDPGQGLRLIYYSQIVNDFQKGDIAEGYSVSREKKESFPLTVTSAQKNPTAFYLCASTPGQQNSPLHFGNGTRLTVT.

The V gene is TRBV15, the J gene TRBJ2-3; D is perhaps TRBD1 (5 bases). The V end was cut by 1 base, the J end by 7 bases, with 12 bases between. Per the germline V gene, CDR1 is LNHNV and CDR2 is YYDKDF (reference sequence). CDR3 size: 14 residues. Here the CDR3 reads CATSRGGSFNTQYF. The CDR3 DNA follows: TGTGCCACCAGCAGAGGGGGCAGTTTTAATACGCAGTATTTT.

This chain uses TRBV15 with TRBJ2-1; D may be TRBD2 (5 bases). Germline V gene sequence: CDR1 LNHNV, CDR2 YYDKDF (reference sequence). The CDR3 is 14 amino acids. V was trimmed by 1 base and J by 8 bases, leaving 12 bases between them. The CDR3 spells CATSRVRAPDEQFF. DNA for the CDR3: TGTGCCACCAGCAGAGTGAGGGCCCCGGATGAGCAGTTCTTC.

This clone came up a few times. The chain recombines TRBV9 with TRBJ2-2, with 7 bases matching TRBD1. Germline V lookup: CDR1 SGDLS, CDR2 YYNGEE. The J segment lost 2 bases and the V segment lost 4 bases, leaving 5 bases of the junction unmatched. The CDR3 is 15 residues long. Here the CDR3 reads CASSWTGDNTGELFF. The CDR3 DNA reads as TGTGCCAGCAGCTGGACAGGCGACAACACCGGGGAGCTGTTTTTT.

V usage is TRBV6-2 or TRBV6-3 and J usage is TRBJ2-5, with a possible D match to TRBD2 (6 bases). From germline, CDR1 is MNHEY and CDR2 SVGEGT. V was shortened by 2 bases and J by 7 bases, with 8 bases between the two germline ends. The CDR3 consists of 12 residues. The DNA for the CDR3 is TGTGCCAGCAGTTACCCCGGGGGGACCCAGTACTTC. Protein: CASSYPGGTQYF.

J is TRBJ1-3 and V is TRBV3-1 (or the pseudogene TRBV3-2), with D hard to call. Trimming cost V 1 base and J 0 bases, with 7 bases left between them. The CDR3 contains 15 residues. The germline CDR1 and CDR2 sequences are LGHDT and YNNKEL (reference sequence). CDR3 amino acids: CASSQAQSSGNTIYF. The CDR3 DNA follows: TGTGCCAGCAGCCAAGCACAGTCCTCTGGAAACACCATATATTTT.

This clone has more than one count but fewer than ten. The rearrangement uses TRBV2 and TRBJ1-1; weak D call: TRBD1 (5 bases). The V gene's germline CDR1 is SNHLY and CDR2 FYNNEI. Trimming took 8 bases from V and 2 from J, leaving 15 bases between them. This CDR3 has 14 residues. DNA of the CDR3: TGTGCCAGCGGCGGGATGTGGGGCAACACTGAAGCTTTCTTT. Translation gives CASGGMWGNTEAFF.

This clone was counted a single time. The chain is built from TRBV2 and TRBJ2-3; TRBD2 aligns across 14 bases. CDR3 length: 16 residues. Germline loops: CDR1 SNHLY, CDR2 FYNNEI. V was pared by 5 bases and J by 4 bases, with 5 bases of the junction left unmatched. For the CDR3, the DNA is TGTGCCAGCAGTAGACGACTAGCGGGGGGGGCAGATACGCAGTATTTT. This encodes CASSRRLAGGADTQYF.

The CDR3 nucleotides are TGTGCCAGCAGTCTACAGGGATCTTTCAATGAGCAGTTCTTC. The encoded protein is CASSLQGSFNEQFF. The chain recombines TRBV6-2 or TRBV6-3 with TRBJ2-1; tentatively, D is TRBD1 (6 bases). The CDR3 contains 14 residues. Germline assignment: CDR1 MNHEY and CDR2 SVGEGT. V lost 5 bases to trimming and J lost 6 bases, with 14 bases between them.

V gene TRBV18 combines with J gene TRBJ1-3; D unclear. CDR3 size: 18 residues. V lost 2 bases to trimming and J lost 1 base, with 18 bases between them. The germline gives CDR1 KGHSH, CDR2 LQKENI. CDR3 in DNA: TGTGCCAGCTCACCAGGGTCGGCCCCGGAGGCTTCTGGAAACACCATATATTTT. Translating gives CASSPGSAPEASGNTIYF.

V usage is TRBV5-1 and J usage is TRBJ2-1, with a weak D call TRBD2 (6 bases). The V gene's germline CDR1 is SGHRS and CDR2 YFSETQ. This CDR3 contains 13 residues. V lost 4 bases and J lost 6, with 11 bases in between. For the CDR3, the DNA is TGCGCCAGCAGCCCGACTAGTTTCAATGAGCAGTTCTTC. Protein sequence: CASSPTSFNEQFF.

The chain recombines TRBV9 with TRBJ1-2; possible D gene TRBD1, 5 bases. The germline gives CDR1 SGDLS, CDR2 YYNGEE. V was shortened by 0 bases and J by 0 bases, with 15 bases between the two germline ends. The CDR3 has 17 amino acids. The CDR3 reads CASSVGGADLANYGYTF. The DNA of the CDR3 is TGTGCCAGCAGCGTAGGAGGGGCCGACCTAGCTAACTATGGCTACACCTTC.

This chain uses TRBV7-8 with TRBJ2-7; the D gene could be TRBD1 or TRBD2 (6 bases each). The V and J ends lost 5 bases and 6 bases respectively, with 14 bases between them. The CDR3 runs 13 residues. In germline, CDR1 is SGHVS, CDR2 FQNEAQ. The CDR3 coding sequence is TGTGCCAGCAGCAACACGTGGGGGGCCGAGCAGTACTTC. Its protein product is CASSNTWGAEQYF.

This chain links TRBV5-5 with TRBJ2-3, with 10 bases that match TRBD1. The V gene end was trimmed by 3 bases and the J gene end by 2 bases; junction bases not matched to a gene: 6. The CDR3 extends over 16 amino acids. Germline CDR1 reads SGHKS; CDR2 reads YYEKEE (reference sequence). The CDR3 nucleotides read TGTGCCAGCAGCTCCGGGGACAGGGGCGACACAGATACGCAGTATTTT. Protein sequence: CASSSGDRGDTDTQYF. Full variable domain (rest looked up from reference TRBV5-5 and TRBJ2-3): DAGVTQSPTHLIKTRGQQVTLRCSPISGHKSVSWYQQVLGQGPQFIFQYYEKEERGRGNFPDRFSARQFPNYSSELNVNALLLGDSALYLCASSSGDRGDTDTQYFGPGTRLTVL.

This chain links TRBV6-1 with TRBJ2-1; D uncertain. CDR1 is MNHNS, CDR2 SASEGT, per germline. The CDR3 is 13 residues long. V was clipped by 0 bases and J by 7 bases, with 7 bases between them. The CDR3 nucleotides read TGTGCCAGCAGTGAAGCGCTTGAAAATGAGCAGTTCTTC. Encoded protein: CASSEALENEQFF.

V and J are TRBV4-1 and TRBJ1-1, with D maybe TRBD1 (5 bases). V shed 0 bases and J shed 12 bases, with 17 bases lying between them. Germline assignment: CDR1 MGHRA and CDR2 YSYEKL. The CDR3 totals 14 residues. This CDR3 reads CASSQEGGGTNPFF. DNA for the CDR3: TGCGCCAGCAGCCAAGAGGGAGGAGGGACCAATCCTTTCTTT.

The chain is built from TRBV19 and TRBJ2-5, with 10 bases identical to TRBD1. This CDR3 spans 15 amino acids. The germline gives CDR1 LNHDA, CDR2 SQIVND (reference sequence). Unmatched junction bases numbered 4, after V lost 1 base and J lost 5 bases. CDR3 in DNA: TGTGCCAGTAGTATAGGGGGACAGGGGATGGAGACCCAGTACTTC. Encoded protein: CASSIGGQGMETQYF.

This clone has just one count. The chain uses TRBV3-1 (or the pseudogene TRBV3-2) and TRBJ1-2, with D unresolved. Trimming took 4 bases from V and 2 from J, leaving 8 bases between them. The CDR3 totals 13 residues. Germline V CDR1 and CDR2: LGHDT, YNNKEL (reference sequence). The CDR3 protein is CASSRASNYGYTF. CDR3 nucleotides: TGTGCCAGCAGCCGGGCTTCGAACTATGGCTACACCTTC.

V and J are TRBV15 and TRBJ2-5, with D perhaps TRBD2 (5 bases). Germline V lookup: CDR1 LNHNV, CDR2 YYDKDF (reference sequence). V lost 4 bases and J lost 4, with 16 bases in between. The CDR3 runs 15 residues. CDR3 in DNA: TGTGCCACCAGCAAGGATCGCGGACGGGGAGAGACCCAGTACTTC. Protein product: CATSKDRGRGETQYF.

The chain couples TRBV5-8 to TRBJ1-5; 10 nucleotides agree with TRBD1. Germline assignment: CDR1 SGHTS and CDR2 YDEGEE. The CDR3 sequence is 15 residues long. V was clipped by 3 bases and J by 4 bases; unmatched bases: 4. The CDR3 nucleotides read TGTGCCAGCAGCTACGGGGACAGGGGTAATCAGCCCCAGCATTTT. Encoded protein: CASSYGDRGNQPQHF.

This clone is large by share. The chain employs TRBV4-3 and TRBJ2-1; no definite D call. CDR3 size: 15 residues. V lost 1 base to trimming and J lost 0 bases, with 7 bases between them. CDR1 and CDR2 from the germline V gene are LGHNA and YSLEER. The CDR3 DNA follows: TGCGCCAGCAGCCAAGGGGATAGCTCCTACAATGAGCAGTTCTTC. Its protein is CASSQGDSSYNEQFF.

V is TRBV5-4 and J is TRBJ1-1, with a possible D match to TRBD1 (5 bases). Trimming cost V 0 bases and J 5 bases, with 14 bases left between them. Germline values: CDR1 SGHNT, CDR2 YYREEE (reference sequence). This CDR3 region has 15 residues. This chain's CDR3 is CASSLGQGSWTEAFF. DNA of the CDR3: TGTGCCAGCAGCTTGGGGCAGGGTAGTTGGACTGAAGCTTTCTTT.

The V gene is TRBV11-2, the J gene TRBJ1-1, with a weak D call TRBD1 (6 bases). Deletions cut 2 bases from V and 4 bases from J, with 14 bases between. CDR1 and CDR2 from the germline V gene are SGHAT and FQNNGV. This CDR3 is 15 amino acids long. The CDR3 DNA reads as TGTGCCAGCAGCTTATTGGGGGCGCGGGGCACTGAAGCTTTCTTT. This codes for CASSLLGARGTEAFF. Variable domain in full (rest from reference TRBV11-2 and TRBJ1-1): EAGVAQSPRYKIIEKRQSVAFWCNPISGHATLYWYQQILGQGPKLLIQFQNNGVVDDSQLPKDRFSAERLKGVDSTLKIQPAKLEDSAVYLCASSLLGARGTEAFFGQGTRLTVV.

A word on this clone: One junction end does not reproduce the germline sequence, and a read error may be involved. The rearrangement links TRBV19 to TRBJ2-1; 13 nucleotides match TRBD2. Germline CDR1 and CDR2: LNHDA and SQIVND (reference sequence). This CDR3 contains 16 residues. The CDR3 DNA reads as TGTGCCAGTAGTCCGCGGACTAGCGGGGGCCAAATTCGGGGTCTCTTC. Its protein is CASSPRTSGGQIRGLF.

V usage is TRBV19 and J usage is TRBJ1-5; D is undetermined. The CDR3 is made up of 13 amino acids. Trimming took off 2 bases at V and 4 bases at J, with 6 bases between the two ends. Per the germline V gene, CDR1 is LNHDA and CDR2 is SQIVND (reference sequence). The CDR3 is CASSIQKNQPQHF. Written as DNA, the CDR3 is TGTGCCAGTAGTATACAGAAAAATCAGCCCCAGCATTTT.

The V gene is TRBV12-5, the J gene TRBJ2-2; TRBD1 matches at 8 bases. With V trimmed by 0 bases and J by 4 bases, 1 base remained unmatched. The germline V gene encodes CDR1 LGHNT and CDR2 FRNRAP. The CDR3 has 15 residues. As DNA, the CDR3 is TGTGCTAGTGGTTTGGTACAGGGGGGCACCGGGGAGCTGTTTTTT. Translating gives CASGLVQGGTGELFF. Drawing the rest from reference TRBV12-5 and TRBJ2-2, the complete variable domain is DARVTQTPRHKVTEMGQEVTMRCQPILGHNTVFWYRQTMMQGLELLAYFRNRAPLDDSGMPKDRFSAEMPDATLATLKIQPSEPRDSAVYFCASGLVQGGTGELFFGEGSRLTVL.

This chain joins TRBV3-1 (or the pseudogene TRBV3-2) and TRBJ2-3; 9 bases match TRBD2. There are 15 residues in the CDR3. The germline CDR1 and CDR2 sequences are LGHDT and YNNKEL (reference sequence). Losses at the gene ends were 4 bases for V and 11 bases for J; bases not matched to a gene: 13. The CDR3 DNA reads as TGTGCCAGCAGCCGCTCTGAAGCGGGGGGCCGGGGGCAGTATTTT. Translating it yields CASSRSEAGGRGQYF.

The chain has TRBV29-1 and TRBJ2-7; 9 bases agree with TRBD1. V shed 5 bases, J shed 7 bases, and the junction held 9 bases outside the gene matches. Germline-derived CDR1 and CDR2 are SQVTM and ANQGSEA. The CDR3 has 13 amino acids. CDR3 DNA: TGCAGCGTTACTGGACAGGGGACGGGGGAGCAGTACTTC. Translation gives CSVTGQGTGEQYF.